Shown below are 29 T cell receptor beta chains from a single sample sequenced in a study of cytomegalovirus exposure and HLA in healthy donors. 13 Jbeta primers and 60 Vbeta primers were used for the PCR. Measured with immunoSEQ multiplex PCR; TCRdb has only the in-frame clones, and not every one. This sample has 110,000 to 150,000 clones, with about 70% found just once. The sequencing sample was made of PBMCs. Receptors were obtained from a woman between 40 and 50 years old in good health and CMV-seronegative.

The genes are TRBV27 and TRBJ2-1, with D tentatively TRBD2 (7 bases). V lost 1 base and J lost 5, with 15 bases in between. The CDR3 spans 16 residues. Germline CDR1 and CDR2: MNHEY and SMNVEV (reference sequence). CDR3 DNA sequence: TGTGCCAGCAGTTTATATCCGGGGGGCTATGACAATGAGCAGTTCTTC. This encodes CASSLYPGGYDNEQFF.

CDR3 amino acids: CSVVKQGGTEAFF. The CDR3 nucleotides read TGCAGCGTTGTAAAACAGGGGGGCACTGAAGCTTTCTTT. The chain combines TRBV29-1 with TRBJ1-1; 8 bases align to TRBD1. Germline assignment: CDR1 SQVTM and CDR2 ANQGSEA. Germline trimming cut 4 bases from V and 4 bases from J; bases unmatched to any gene: 5. The CDR3 is 13 residues long.

This sequence joins TRBV5-6 and TRBJ2-7; D possibly corresponds to TRBD1 (5 bases). Looked up from germline, CDR1 is SGHDT and CDR2 is YYEEEE. V lost 4 bases, J lost 3 bases, and 14 bases lay in between. This CDR3 has 14 amino acids. This CDR3 reads CASSPEGVVYEQYF. The CDR3 DNA is TGTGCCAGCAGCCCGGAAGGGGTAGTCTACGAGCAGTACTTC.

The chain combines TRBV5-1 with TRBJ1-5; possible D gene TRBD1, 5 bases. With 9 bases removed from V and 7 bases from J, the gap between germline ends came to 20 bases. From germline, CDR1 is SGHRS and CDR2 YFSETQ. This CDR3 region has 14 residues. The CDR3 spells CATVTGPGGQPQHF. The CDR3 DNA reads as TGCGCCACCGTCACAGGCCCGGGAGGGCAGCCCCAGCATTTT.

The chain joins TRBV6-5 to TRBJ1-3; D perhaps matches TRBD1 (6 bases). The CDR3 runs 14 residues. CDR1 and CDR2 from the germline V gene are MNHEY and SVGAGI. Deletions cut 6 bases from V and 4 bases from J, with 13 bases between. The CDR3 region is CASRRAGAGNTIYF. Written as DNA, the CDR3 is TGTGCCAGCAGACGGGCAGGGGCCGGAAACACCATATATTTT.

This chain links TRBV5-1 with TRBJ1-2, with 7 bases lining up with TRBD1. With 0 bases clipped from V and 4 bases from J, the junction kept 9 bases outside the gene matches. There are 16 residues in the CDR3. Germline values: CDR1 SGHRS, CDR2 YFSETQ. Written as DNA, the CDR3 is TGCGCCAGCAGCTTGGCCGGCCGACAGGGCCTCTATGGCTACACCTTC. Protein product: CASSLAGRQGLYGYTF.

The chain uses TRBV27 and TRBJ2-7; no reliable D call. V lost 6 bases, J lost 3 bases, and 6 bases lay in between. This CDR3 region has 11 residues. The V gene's germline CDR1 is MNHEY and CDR2 SMNVEV (reference sequence). The CDR3 loop reads CASRLGYEQYF. CDR3 in DNA: TGTGCCAGCAGGCTAGGCTACGAGCAGTACTTC.

This sequence joins TRBV19 and TRBJ2-7; 7 bases match TRBD1. Germline V gives CDR1 LNHDA, CDR2 SQIVND (reference sequence). The CDR3 has 13 amino acids. Trimming cost V 4 bases and J 3 bases; bases outside gene matches: 3. Here the CDR3 reads CASSNRQGYEQYF. The CDR3 bases are TGTGCCAGTAGTAACCGACAGGGCTACGAGCAGTACTTC.

J is TRBJ2-1 and V is TRBV11-2; a possible D gene is TRBD2 (5 bases). The V end lost 5 bases, the J end lost 7 bases, and 9 bases lay between the germline ends. The germline CDR1 and CDR2 sequences are SGHAT and FQNNGV. CDR3 length equals 12 residues. The CDR3 sequence is CASSPPGNEQFF. The CDR3 DNA follows: TGTGCCAGCAGCCCTCCGGGAAATGAGCAGTTCTTC.

The chain recombines TRBV5-4 with TRBJ1-2; 9 bases match TRBD1. Germline-derived CDR1 and CDR2 are SGHNT and YYREEE (reference sequence). There are 15 residues in the CDR3. Trimming cost V 0 bases and J 4 bases; bases outside gene matches: 4. The CDR3 loop is CASSLDRGLGYGYTF. DNA of the CDR3: TGTGCCAGCAGCTTGGACAGGGGGCTTGGCTATGGCTACACCTTC.

The chain joins TRBV28 to TRBJ1-1; no firm D call. The CDR3 contains 14 residues. The V gene's germline CDR1 is MDHEN and CDR2 SYDVKM. The ends were cut back, 3 bases at V and 2 bases at J, with 10 bases in the middle. CDR3 nucleotide sequence: TGTGCCAGCAGTTTGTCGCGGAAAAACACTGAAGCTTTCTTT. This translates into CASSLSRKNTEAFF.

This clone has a single count. V usage is TRBV5-1 and J usage is TRBJ1-6, with D perhaps matching TRBD1 (6 bases). Germline values: CDR1 SGHRS, CDR2 YFSETQ. Trimming pared 5 bases from V and 6 bases from J, leaving 12 bases between. The CDR3 consists of 14 residues. This chain's CDR3 is CASRGGALNSPLHF. Here the CDR3 DNA reads TGCGCCAGCAGGGGGGGGGCTCTTAATTCACCCCTCCACTTT.

In DNA form, the CDR3 reads TGTGCCAGCAGCTTGGCACTAGCGGGAGTAGCTACGCAGTATTTT. It translates to CASSLALAGVATQYF. The genes are TRBV5-4 and TRBJ2-3, with 11 bases matching TRBD2. The CDR3 runs 15 residues. Germline values: CDR1 SGHNT, CDR2 YYREEE (reference sequence). The V segment lost 0 bases and the J segment 8 bases; nucleotides outside the gene matches: 5.

This clone turned up a few times. V and J are TRBV2 and TRBJ2-7; 8 nucleotides match TRBD2. V lost 6 bases to trimming and J lost 1 base; unmatched junction nucleotides: 11. CDR3 length: 16 residues. The germline gives CDR1 SNHLY, CDR2 FYNNEI. The CDR3 sequence: CASRGGRSGISYEQYF. The CDR3 DNA sequence: TGTGCCAGCAGGGGGGGGCGTAGCGGGATTTCCTACGAGCAGTACTTC.

V gene TRBV27 combines with J gene TRBJ1-2, with 7 bases lining up with TRBD1. The CDR3 is 15 amino acids. The V and J ends lost 3 bases and 8 bases, in that order; junction bases with no gene match: 12. Germline V gives CDR1 MNHEY, CDR2 SMNVEV (reference sequence). The CDR3: CASSFLGQSMGGYTF. CDR3 DNA: TGTGCCAGCAGTTTTTTGGGACAGAGCATGGGGGGCTACACCTTC.

This rearrangement joins TRBV28 to TRBJ1-4; no clear D gene. V lost 4 bases and J 8 bases, leaving 14 bases between the germline ends. Germline V lookup: CDR1 MDHEN, CDR2 SYDVKM. The length of the CDR3 is 14 residues. The CDR3 nucleotides are TGTGCCAGCAGTTCCCCGGTTCAAACGGAAAAACTGTTTTTT. Protein: CASSSPVQTEKLFF.

The J gene is TRBJ1-2, the V gene TRBV2, with TRBD1 matching over 7 bases. This CDR3 comprises 14 residues. V dropped 6 bases and J dropped 1; count of bases not matched to a gene: 5. The germline gives CDR1 SNHLY, CDR2 FYNNEI. The CDR3 DNA reads TGTGCCAGCAGGGGGACAGCCTTTAACTATGGCTACACCTTC. Protein product: CASRGTAFNYGYTF.

This clone was counted only a few times. This rearrangement joins TRBV27 to TRBJ2-5; 11 bases line up with TRBD2. CDR1 and CDR2 from the germline V gene are MNHEY and SMNVEV (reference sequence). Trimming removed 9 bases from V and 14 bases from J; junction bases left unmatched: 14. CDR3 length: 13 amino acids. The CDR3 spells CARFTSGSPKDYF. DNA for the CDR3: TGTGCCAGGTTCACTAGCGGGAGTCCAAAAGACTACTTC.

The chain employs TRBV5-4 and TRBJ1-1; D might be TRBD1 (5 bases). This CDR3 contains 14 residues. Germline V gene lookup returns CDR1 SGHNT and CDR2 YYREEE (reference sequence). V was shortened by 10 bases and J by 3 bases, with 19 bases between the two germline ends. CDR3 in amino acids: CAYQGRGGDTEAFF. DNA for the CDR3: TGTGCCTACCAAGGACGGGGGGGAGACACTGAAGCTTTCTTT.

The J gene is TRBJ1-5, the V gene TRBV13; 9 nucleotides align to TRBD1. CDR1 and CDR2 from the germline V gene are PRHDT and FYEKMQ (reference sequence). There are 14 residues in the CDR3. Trimming cost V 6 bases and J 7 bases; bases outside gene matches: 7. CDR3 bases: TGTGCCAGCAGAATAACAGGGGGCCGACAGCCCCAGCATTTT. It specifies CASRITGGRQPQHF.

This clone was found once. This chain joins TRBV28 and TRBJ1-1; TRBD1 aligns across 8 bases. The CDR3 totals 12 residues. Losses at the gene ends were 5 bases for V and 10 bases for J; bases not matched to a gene: 6. From germline, CDR1 is MDHEN and CDR2 SYDVKM. DNA for the CDR3: TGTGCCAGCAGTATTGTGACAGGGGCAGCTTTCTTT. This gives the protein CASSIVTGAAFF.

The rearrangement links TRBV2 to TRBJ2-1; 11 bases are a match to TRBD2. V dropped 5 bases and J dropped 1; count of bases not matched to a gene: 7. CDR1 is SNHLY and CDR2 is FYNNEI in the germline V gene. The CDR3 is 17 amino acids. The CDR3 is CASSRASGGPSYNEQFF. The CDR3 DNA sequence: TGTGCCAGCAGTCGCGCTAGCGGGGGGCCTTCCTACAATGAGCAGTTCTTC.

V usage is TRBV5-5 and J usage is TRBJ1-1; unclear D gene. The germline V gene has CDR1 SGHKS and CDR2 YYEKEE (reference sequence). V was trimmed by 5 bases and J by 1 base, leaving 9 bases between them. CDR3 length: 13 residues. In DNA form, the CDR3 reads TGTGCCAGCAGGTTTGCGGCGAACACTGAAGCTTTCTTT. Amino acid sequence: CASRFAANTEAFF.

The gene calls are TRBV19 and TRBJ1-2; 10 nucleotides match TRBD1. This CDR3 region has 14 residues. Losses at the gene ends were 8 bases for V and 0 bases for J; bases not matched to a gene: 3. Germline V gene data show CDR1 as LNHDA and CDR2 as SQIVND (reference sequence). The CDR3 region is CASSGQGANYGYTF. In nucleotides, the CDR3 is TGTGCCAGTTCCGGACAGGGGGCTAACTATGGCTACACCTTC.

The chain uses TRBV4-1 and TRBJ2-2; D possibly corresponds to TRBD2 (5 bases). This CDR3 is 17 amino acids long. Trimming pared 4 bases from V and 1 base from J, leaving 16 bases between. Germline CDR1 reads MGHRA; CDR2 reads YSYEKL. DNA of the CDR3: TGCGCCAGCAGCCCCCTCCCGGCGGACTGGAACACCGGGGAGCTGTTTTTT. Encoded protein: CASSPLPADWNTGELFF.

This rearrangement joins TRBV5-4 to TRBJ2-5; D is perhaps TRBD2 (5 bases). Germline CDR1 reads SGHNT; CDR2 reads YYREEE (reference sequence). The V end lost 9 bases, the J end lost 5 bases, and 17 bases lay between the germline ends. The CDR3 length is 13 residues. The CDR3 coding sequence is TGTGCCACAACTCCGCAATGGGAGGAGACCCAGTACTTC. It specifies CATTPQWEETQYF. Using reference TRBV5-4 and TRBJ2-5 for the parts outside the CDR3, the full variable domain is ETGVTQSPTHLIKTRGQQVTLRCSSQSGHNTVSWYQQALGQGPQFIFQYYREEENGRGNFPPRFSGLQFPNYSSELNVNALELDDSALYLCATTPQWEETQYFGPGTRLLVL.

The V gene is TRBV18, the J gene TRBJ2-3; tentatively, D is TRBD1 (5 bases). The V end lost 1 base, the J end lost 2 bases, and 13 bases lay between the germline ends. Germline-derived CDR1 and CDR2 are KGHSH and LQKENI. This CDR3 region has 16 residues. CDR3 sequence reads: CASSPLRLDITDTQYF. The CDR3 bases are TGTGCCAGCTCACCACTCCGCCTGGACATCACAGATACGCAGTATTTT.

V and J are TRBV6-6 and TRBJ1-3; D gene uncertain. Trimming stripped 0 bases from V and 4 bases from J, with 7 bases between. Germline V gene data show CDR1 as MNHNY and CDR2 as SVGAGI (reference sequence). The CDR3 spans 14 residues. CDR3 sequence: CASSYSSGGNTIYF. The CDR3 bases are TGTGCCAGCAGTTACTCGTCCGGGGGAAACACCATATATTTT.

The chain links TRBV18 to TRBJ1-5; D is ambiguous. Trimming cost V 3 bases and J 4 bases, with 4 bases left between them. The CDR3 runs 12 residues. Germline V gives CDR1 KGHSH, CDR2 LQKENI. The CDR3 here is CASSPPNQPQHF. In DNA, the CDR3 is TGTGCCAGCTCACCCCCTAATCAGCCCCAGCATTTT.